Described below is a single T cell receptor beta chain sequence and its context. Its antigen remains unidentified. This sample was taken from a study of T cell responses to AZD1222 COVID-19 vaccine. Clones were sequenced by immunoSEQ multiplex PCR, and TCRdb holds only the in-frame ones, with some missing. This sample has approximately 100,000 clones; about 89% occur once, and the top ten carry about a tenth. General observations from the study: Without day 14 samples, only post-peak T cell repertoires were studied. Spike-specific TCR breadth and depth both grew after two AZD1222 doses.

The germline V and J ends were trimmed by 2 bases and 8 bases, with 12 bases remaining between them. From germline, CDR1 is SGHTA and CDR2 FQGNSA. This CDR3 contains 13 residues. Source: peripheral blood, taken 28 days after the second AZD1222 dose. The source of this sequence is an adult who received the AZD1222 COVID-19 vaccine. The chain links TRBV7-2 to TRBJ1-1, with D hard to call. Here the CDR3 reads CASSLQGIGEAFF. CDR3 coding DNA: TGTGCCAGCAGCTTACAAGGGATCGGAGAAGCTTTCTTT.